This is a list of T cell receptor beta chains from one sample in a study of shared clonotypes between healthy human individuals. The table came from immunoSEQ multiplex PCR; TCRdb's copy has only in-frame clones and leaves some out. The sample contains about 580,000 clones, nearly 98% of which appear only once. Specimen: naive CD8+ T cells sorted from blood. The receptor set was obtained from a man aged 25-45 years in good health. Both conserved end residues are part of each CDR3. Fields, in order: V gene, clone size, D gene, J gene, CDR3 protein, CDR3 DNA. The D gene is left open where the match is weak. A clone size is listed for some rows: how often the clone was seen (once, few, many), or a class if it is expanded.

V gene: TRBV15; clone size: .; D gene: .; J gene: TRBJ1-5; CDR3 protein: CATSGPGFNQPQHF; CDR3 DNA: TGTGCCACCAGCGGACCGGGTTTCAATCAGCCCCAGCATTTT
V gene: TRBV6-6; clone size: .; D gene: .; J gene: TRBJ1-2; CDR3 protein: CASSGTGTEFYGYTF; CDR3 DNA: TGTGCCAGCAGTGGTACGGGGACGGAATTCTATGGCTACACCTTC
V gene: TRBV19; clone size: .; D gene: TRBD1; J gene: TRBJ2-5; CDR3 protein: CASSRRTGWETQYF; CDR3 DNA: TGTGCCAGTAGTAGGAGGACAGGGTGGGAGACCCAGTACTTC
V gene: TRBV27; clone size: .; D gene: .; J gene: TRBJ1-1; CDR3 protein: CASSLSRNTEAFF; CDR3 DNA: TGTGCCAGCAGTTTAAGTAGGAACACTGAAGCTTTCTTT
V gene: TRBV5-1; clone size: .; D gene: TRBD1; J gene: TRBJ2-7; CDR3 protein: CASSLRGRDRVDEQYF; CDR3 DNA: TGCGCCAGCAGCTTGAGAGGCCGGGACAGGGTGGACGAGCAGTACTTC
V gene: TRBV5-1; clone size: once; D gene: TRBD2; J gene: TRBJ2-7; CDR3 protein: CASSFSVHGRDYEQYF; CDR3 DNA: TGCGCCAGCAGCTTTTCAGTTCACGGGAGGGATTACGAGCAGTACTTC
V gene: TRBV9; clone size: .; D gene: .; J gene: TRBJ2-1; CDR3 protein: CASSVDVRGGSYNEQFF; CDR3 DNA: TGTGCCAGCAGCGTAGATGTTCGGGGCGGCTCCTACAATGAGCAGTTCTTC
V gene: TRBV9; clone size: .; D gene: .; J gene: TRBJ1-1; CDR3 protein: CASSVGGGEAFF; CDR3 DNA: TGTGCCAGCAGCGTAGGTGGAGGAGAAGCTTTCTTT
V gene: TRBV27; clone size: once; D gene: TRBD2; J gene: TRBJ2-1; CDR3 protein: CASSFFGVAGGNEQFF; CDR3 DNA: TGTGCCAGCAGTTTTTTCGGGGTAGCGGGAGGCAATGAGCAGTTCTTC
V gene: TRBV5-5; clone size: .; D gene: TRBD1; J gene: TRBJ1-5; CDR3 protein: CASSETGPQPQHF; CDR3 DNA: TGTGCCAGCAGCGAGACAGGGCCTCAGCCCCAGCATTTT
V gene: TRBV2; clone size: .; D gene: .; J gene: TRBJ2-3; CDR3 protein: CASSESLRSTDTQYF; CDR3 DNA: TGTGCCAGCAGTGAATCACTCCGTAGCACAGATACGCAGTATTTT
V gene: TRBV5-5; clone size: .; D gene: .; J gene: TRBJ2-7; CDR3 protein: CASSSSYEQYF; CDR3 DNA: TGTGCCAGCAGCTCCTCTTACGAGCAGTACTTC
V gene: TRBV7-9; clone size: .; D gene: TRBD1; J gene: TRBJ1-2; CDR3 protein: CASSNTGTVDGYTF; CDR3 DNA: TGTGCCAGCAGCAACACCGGGACAGTGGATGGCTACACCTTC
V gene: TRBV5-1; clone size: .; D gene: .; J gene: TRBJ2-7; CDR3 protein: CASSIAGNYYEQYF; CDR3 DNA: TGCGCCAGCAGCATCGCCGGGAACTACTACGAGCAGTACTTC
V gene: TRBV11-3; clone size: once; D gene: TRBD1; J gene: TRBJ2-7; CDR3 protein: CASSRQGSDEQYF; CDR3 DNA: TGTGCCAGCAGCCGACAGGGTTCCGACGAGCAGTACTTC
V gene: TRBV10-3; clone size: .; D gene: .; J gene: TRBJ2-5; CDR3 protein: CAISEPRERETQYF; CDR3 DNA: TGTGCCATCAGTGAGCCCCGGGAGAGAGAGACCCAGTACTTC
V gene: TRBV4-3; clone size: .; D gene: .; J gene: TRBJ1-4; CDR3 protein: CASSHGPSEEKLFF; CDR3 DNA: TGCGCCAGCAGCCACGGTCCGTCCGAGGAAAAACTGTTTTTT
V gene: TRBV7-9; clone size: .; D gene: TRBD2; J gene: TRBJ2-3; CDR3 protein: CASNHPNTSGSTDTQYF; CDR3 DNA: TGTGCCAGCAACCACCCTAATACTAGCGGTAGCACAGATACGCAGTATTTT
V gene: TRBV4-2; clone size: .; D gene: TRBD2; J gene: TRBJ2-7; CDR3 protein: CASSQDQARLAGAYEQYF; CDR3 DNA: TGTGCCAGCAGCCAAGATCAGGCTAGACTAGCGGGAGCGTACGAGCAGTACTTC
V gene: TRBV9; clone size: .; D gene: .; J gene: TRBJ2-3; CDR3 protein: CASSSQTAQDTQYF; CDR3 DNA: TGTGCCAGCAGCTCCCAGACCGCGCAGGATACGCAGTATTTT
V gene: TRBV4-1; clone size: .; D gene: .; J gene: TRBJ1-1; CDR3 protein: CASSSRGGVNTEAFF; CDR3 DNA: TGCGCCAGCAGCTCCCGTGGGGGAGTGAACACTGAAGCTTTCTTT
V gene: TRBV27; clone size: .; D gene: TRBD2; J gene: TRBJ2-1; CDR3 protein: CASSDGTSGGNEQFF; CDR3 DNA: TGTGCCAGCAGTGACGGGACTAGCGGGGGGAATGAGCAGTTCTTC
V gene: TRBV27; clone size: .; D gene: .; J gene: TRBJ1-2; CDR3 protein: CASSPSGGGDYGYTF; CDR3 DNA: TGTGCCAGCAGTCCCAGCGGGGGAGGGGACTATGGCTACACCTTC
V gene: TRBV6-5; clone size: .; D gene: .; J gene: TRBJ1-2; CDR3 protein: CASSYYTGGYGYTF; CDR3 DNA: TGTGCCAGCAGTTACTACACAGGTGGCTATGGCTACACCTTC
V gene: TRBV27; clone size: .; D gene: TRBD2; J gene: TRBJ2-5; CDR3 protein: CASKARGRVGETQYF; CDR3 DNA: TGTGCCAGCAAGGCGCGCGGGAGGGTCGGGGAGACCCAGTACTTC
V gene: TRBV4-1; clone size: .; D gene: .; J gene: TRBJ1-2; CDR3 protein: CASSQARQINYGYTF; CDR3 DNA: TGCGCCAGCAGCCAAGCCAGACAGATCAACTATGGCTACACCTTC
V gene: TRBV9; clone size: .; D gene: TRBD2; J gene: TRBJ2-3; CDR3 protein: CASSVEPAGGADTQYF; CDR3 DNA: TGTGCCAGCAGCGTAGAACCAGCGGGAGGCGCAGATACGCAGTATTTT
V gene: TRBV29-1; clone size: .; D gene: .; J gene: TRBJ2-7; CDR3 protein: CSVEGRGYEQYF; CDR3 DNA: TGCAGCGTTGAAGGGAGGGGGTACGAGCAGTACTTC
V gene: TRBV25-1; clone size: .; D gene: .; J gene: TRBJ2-1; CDR3 protein: CASSESHDVGNEQFF; CDR3 DNA: TGTGCCAGCAGTGAATCCCATGACGTGGGCAATGAGCAGTTCTTC
V gene: TRBV6-5; clone size: .; D gene: TRBD1; J gene: TRBJ1-5; CDR3 protein: CASRPGQGQPQHF; CDR3 DNA: TGTGCCAGCAGACCGGGACAGGGACAGCCCCAGCATTTT
V gene: TRBV5-7; clone size: .; D gene: .; J gene: TRBJ1-1; CDR3 protein: CASSRDTGYGEYTEAFF; CDR3 DNA: TGTGCCAGCAGCCGCGATACAGGGTATGGAGAGTACACTGAAGCTTTCTTT
V gene: TRBV6-5; clone size: .; D gene: TRBD1; J gene: TRBJ1-5; CDR3 protein: CASRLLQGDQPQHF; CDR3 DNA: TGTGCCAGCAGACTCCTCCAGGGGGATCAGCCCCAGCATTTT
V gene: TRBV6-5; clone size: .; D gene: .; J gene: TRBJ2-2; CDR3 protein: CASSYDPASTGELFF; CDR3 DNA: TGTGCCAGCAGTTACGATCCAGCTAGCACCGGGGAGCTGTTTTTT
V gene: TRBV27; clone size: .; D gene: .; J gene: TRBJ2-1; CDR3 protein: CASRPGTTGSEQFF; CDR3 DNA: TGTGCCAGCAGGCCCGGGACGACCGGGAGTGAGCAGTTCTTC
V gene: TRBV29-1; clone size: .; D gene: .; J gene: TRBJ2-7; CDR3 protein: CSVVTAYEQYF; CDR3 DNA: TGCAGCGTTGTCACTGCCTACGAGCAGTACTTC
V gene: TRBV7-9; clone size: .; D gene: .; J gene: TRBJ2-7; CDR3 protein: CASSLGGGQGTYEQYF; CDR3 DNA: TGTGCCAGCAGCTTAGGCGGGGGACAAGGGACCTACGAGCAGTACTTC
V gene: TRBV11-2; clone size: once; D gene: TRBD2; J gene: TRBJ2-1; CDR3 protein: CATRREGPYHEQFF; CDR3 DNA: TGTGCCACACGGCGGGAGGGCCCCTACCATGAGCAGTTCTTC